This TCR beta chain comes out of a study of cytomegalovirus exposure and HLA in healthy donors. To note about this clone: Its antigen is not identified.

PCR amplification relied on 60 Vbeta primers (plus 13 Jbeta primers). Sequencing used immunoSEQ multiplex PCR; TCRdb keeps in-frame clones, though not all of them. The sample contains about 160,000 clones, around three quarters of which appear only once. Notes on the study in general: Among TCR sequences, most were rare, though some public TCRs appeared in many donors.

The CDR3 runs to 14 residues. CDR1 is SGHNT, CDR2 YYREEE, per germline (reference sequence). Trimming removed 4 bases from V and 6 bases from J; junction bases left unmatched: 8. The TCR comes from a man aged 40-50 years in good health and CMV-seropositive. Source material: PBMCs. This rearrangement joins TRBV5-4 to TRBJ2-7; 9 nucleotides match TRBD1. The CDR3 region is CASSPRDRVSEQYF. The DNA of the CDR3 is TGTGCCAGCAGCCCCCGGGACAGGGTATCCGAGCAGTACTTC.